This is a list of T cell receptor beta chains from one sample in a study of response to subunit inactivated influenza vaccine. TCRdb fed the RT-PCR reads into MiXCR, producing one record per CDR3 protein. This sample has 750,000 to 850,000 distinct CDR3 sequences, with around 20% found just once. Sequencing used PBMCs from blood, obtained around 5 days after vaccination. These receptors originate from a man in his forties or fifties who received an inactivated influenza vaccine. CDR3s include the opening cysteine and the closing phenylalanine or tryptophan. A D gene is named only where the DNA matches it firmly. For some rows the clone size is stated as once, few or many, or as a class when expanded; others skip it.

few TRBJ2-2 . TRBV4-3 CASSQVSGSGELFF TGCGCCAGCAGCCAAGTGTCAGGGTCCGGGGAGCTGTTTTTT
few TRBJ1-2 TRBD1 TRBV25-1 CASSAMGGQGNYGYTF TGTGCCAGCAGTGCTATGGGGGGACAGGGAAACTATGGCTACACCTTC
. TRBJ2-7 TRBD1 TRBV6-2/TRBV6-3 CASSYDAVTGASYEQYF TGTGCCAGCAGTTACGATGCGGTAACAGGGGCCTCCTACGAGCAGTACTTC
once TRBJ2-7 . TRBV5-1 CASSLLDRATYEQYF TGCGCCAGCAGCTTACTAGATCGCGCCACCTACGAGCAGTACTTC
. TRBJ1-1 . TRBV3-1 CASSQDEKNTEAFF TGTGCCAGCAGCCAAGATGAAAAGAACACTGAAGCTTTCTTT
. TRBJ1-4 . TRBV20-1 CSASPNQGVGSSNEKLFF TGCAGTGCTAGTCCAAACCAGGGAGTCGGTAGTAGTAATGAAAAACTGTTTTTT
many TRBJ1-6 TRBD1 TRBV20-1 CSASLLDRGSSPLHF TGCAGTGCTAGTTTGTTGGACAGGGGATCATCACCCCTCCACTTT
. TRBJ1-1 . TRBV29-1 CSVEGGGRTNTEAFF TGCAGCGTTGAAGGCGGCGGACGGACGAACACTGAAGCTTTCTTT
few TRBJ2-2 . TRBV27 CASTPVGAGGELFF TGTGCCAGCACCCCTGTCGGGGCCGGCGGGGAGCTGTTTTTT
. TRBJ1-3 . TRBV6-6 CASSPVSGNTIYF TGTGCCAGCAGTCCTGTCTCTGGAAACACCATATATTTT
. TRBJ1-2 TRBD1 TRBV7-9 CASSGRQGTSYGYTF TGTGCCAGCAGCGGTAGACAGGGTACCTCTTATGGCTACACCTTC
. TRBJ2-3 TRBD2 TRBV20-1 CSALPPLADDADTQYF TGCAGTGCCCTTCCTCCCCTAGCGGATGATGCAGATACGCAGTATTTT
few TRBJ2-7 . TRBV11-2 CASSPDRLSYEQYF TGTGCCAGCAGCCCTGACAGATTATCCTACGAGCAGTACTTC
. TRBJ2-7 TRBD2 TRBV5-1 CASSLAPGRSSSYEQYF TGCGCCAGCAGCTTGGCTCCCGGGAGGTCATCGTCCTACGAGCAGTACTTC
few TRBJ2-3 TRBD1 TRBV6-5 CASSSPPDGQGAGTDTQYF TGTGCCAGCAGTTCCCCCCCCGATGGACAGGGCGCGGGCACAGATACGCAGTATTTT
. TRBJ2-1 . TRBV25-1 CATGGGNEQFF TGTGCCACTGGAGGGGGGAATGAGCAGTTCTTC
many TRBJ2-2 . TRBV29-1 CSVADTGELFF TGCAGCGTTGCCGACACCGGGGAGCTGTTTTTT
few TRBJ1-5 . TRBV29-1 CISPPGTQPQHF TGCATCTCACCCCCGGGAACGCAGCCCCAGCATTTT
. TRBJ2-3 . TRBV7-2 CASSSGPPDTQYF TGTGCCAGCAGTTCCGGGCCCCCAGATACGCAGTATTTT
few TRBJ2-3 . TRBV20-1 CSASHWDLGIDTQYF TGCAGTGCTTCCCATTGGGACTTAGGGATCGATACGCAGTATTTT
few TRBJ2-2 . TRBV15 CATSPRTPNTGELFF TGTGCCACCAGCCCGCGGACACCGAACACCGGGGAGCTGTTTTTT
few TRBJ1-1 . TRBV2 CASRKRGYGVRGTEAFF TGTGCCAGCAGGAAGAGGGGGTATGGGGTTCGTGGCACTGAAGCTTTCTTT
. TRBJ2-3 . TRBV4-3 CASSQVVRGTQYF TGCGCCAGCAGCCAAGTTGTGAGGGGTACGCAGTATTTT
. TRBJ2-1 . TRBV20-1 CSARDRSRNEQFF TGCAGTGCTAGAGATCGGAGCAGGAATGAGCAGTTCTTC
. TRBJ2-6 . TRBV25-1 CASSGNVLTF TGTGCCAGCAGTGGAAACGTCCTGACTTTC
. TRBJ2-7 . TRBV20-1 CSARDLSQGSYEQYF TGCAGTGCTAGAGATTTAAGCCAGGGCTCCTACGAGCAGTACTTC
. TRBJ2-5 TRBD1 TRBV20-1 CSAPSRTGRETQYF TGCAGTGCGCCGTCAAGGACAGGGCGAGAGACCCAGTACTTC
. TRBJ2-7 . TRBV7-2 CASSPRAGPYEQYF TGTGCCAGCAGCCCCCGGGCAGGGCCCTACGAGCAGTACTTC
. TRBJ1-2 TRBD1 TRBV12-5 CASGVGQGHGYTF TGTGCTAGTGGGGTCGGACAGGGCCATGGCTACACCTTC
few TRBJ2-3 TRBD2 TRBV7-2 CASSGGLAVGGTQYF TGTGCCAGCAGCGGGGGACTAGCGGTCGGGGGTACGCAGTATTTT
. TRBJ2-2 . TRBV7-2 CASSLAKQGWHTGELFF TGTGCCAGCAGCTTAGCTAAACAGGGTTGGCACACCGGGGAGCTGTTTTTT
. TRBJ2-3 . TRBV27 CASSLYPRADTQYF TGTGCCAGCAGTTTATATCCAAGGGCAGATACGCAGTATTTT
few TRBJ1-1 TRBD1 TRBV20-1 CSAQTGGRSEAFF TGCAGTGCGCAGACAGGGGGGAGAAGTGAAGCTTTCTTT
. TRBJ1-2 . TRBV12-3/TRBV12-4 CASTGVGNYGYTF TGTGCCAGCACCGGGGTAGGGAACTATGGCTACACCTTC
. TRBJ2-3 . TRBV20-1 CSARWVTGRDTQYF TGCAGTGCTAGATGGGTCACGGGGCGAGATACGCAGTATTTT
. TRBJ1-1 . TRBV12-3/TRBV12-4 CASRHRRLLMNTEAFF TGTGCCAGCAGGCACCGACGTCTTCTCATGAACACTGAAGCTTTCTTT
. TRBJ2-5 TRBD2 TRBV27 CASRATSGAETQYF TGTGCCAGCAGGGCGACTAGCGGGGCAGAGACCCAGTACTTC
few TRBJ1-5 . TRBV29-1 CSVGRDSNQPQHF TGCAGCGTTGGGAGGGACAGCAATCAGCCCCAGCATTTT
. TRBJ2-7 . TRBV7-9 CASSLWGWETYEQYF TGTGCCAGCAGCTTATGGGGGTGGGAAACCTACGAGCAGTACTTC
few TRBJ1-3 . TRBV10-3 CAILASSGNTIYF TGTGCCATCCTAGCGAGCTCTGGAAACACCATATATTTT
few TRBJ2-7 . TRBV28 CASSRDTMGEQYF TGTGCCAGCAGTAGGGACACCATGGGGGAGCAGTACTTC
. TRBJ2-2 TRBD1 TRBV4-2 CASSQEGDRVAAGELFF TGTGCCAGCAGCCAAGAGGGGGACAGGGTCGCCGCCGGGGAGCTGTTTTTT
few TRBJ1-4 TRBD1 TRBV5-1 CASKRDSKNEKLFF TGCGCCAGCAAACGGGACAGCAAAAATGAAAAACTGTTTTTT
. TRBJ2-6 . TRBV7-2 CASSPLVTGANVLTF TGTGCCAGCAGCCCCTTGGTGACCGGGGCCAACGTCCTGACTTTC
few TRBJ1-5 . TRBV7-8 CASEPRARTYSNQPQHF TGTGCCAGCGAACCCCGAGCAAGAACTTATAGCAATCAGCCCCAGCATTTT
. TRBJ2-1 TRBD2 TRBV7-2 CASSLGAGLYNEQFF TGTGCCAGCAGCCTAGGGGCGGGACTATACAATGAGCAGTTCTTC
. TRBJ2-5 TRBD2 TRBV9 CASSVSSGREETQYF TGTGCCAGCAGCGTTTCTAGCGGGAGGGAAGAGACCCAGTACTTC
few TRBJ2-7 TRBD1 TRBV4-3 CASSLYFDRAYEQYF TGCGCCAGCAGCCTCTACTTTGACAGGGCATACGAGCAGTACTTC
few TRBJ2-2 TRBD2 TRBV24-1 CATSDFSGRAGTGELFF TGTGCCACCAGTGATTTTAGCGGGAGGGCCGGTACCGGGGAGCTGTTTTTT
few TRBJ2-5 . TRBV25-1 CASSEYGRQAGETQYF TGTGCCAGCAGTGAATATGGTCGGCAGGCAGGGGAGACCCAGTACTTC
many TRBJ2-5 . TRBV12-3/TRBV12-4 CASSRQRRETQYF TGTGCCAGCAGTCGACAGAGACGGGAGACCCAGTACTTC
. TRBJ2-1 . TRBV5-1 CASSLGWTAYNEQFF TGCGCCAGCAGCTTGGGGTGGACGGCCTACAATGAGCAGTTCTTC
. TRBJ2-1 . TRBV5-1 CASSLNPMPMQNEQFF TGCGCCAGCAGTCTTAATCCAATGCCTATGCAGAATGAGCAGTTCTTC
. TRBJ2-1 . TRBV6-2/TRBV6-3 CASSYSASVYNEQFF TGTGCCAGCAGTTACTCTGCTAGCGTATACAATGAGCAGTTCTTC
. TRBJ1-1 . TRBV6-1 CASSEPGMNTEAFF TGTGCCAGCAGTGAGCCCGGGATGAACACTGAAGCTTTCTTT
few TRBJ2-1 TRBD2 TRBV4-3 CASSPYPLLAGGPRNEQFF TGCGCCAGCAGCCCTTACCCCCTACTAGCGGGAGGGCCGCGTAATGAGCAGTTCTTC
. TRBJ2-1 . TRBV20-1 CSASYGGQNEQFF TGCAGTGCTAGTTACGGGGGGCAAAATGAGCAGTTCTTC
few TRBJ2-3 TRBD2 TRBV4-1 CASRSSGGLTADTQYF TGCGCCAGCCGCTCTAGCGGGGGGCTTACCGCAGATACGCAGTATTTT